This section outlines one TCR beta chain sequence together with its context. No cognate antigen has been identified for it. The cohort comprised more than 550 healthy bone marrow donors. At the time of sampling, every cohort member was nominally healthy, though immune exposures that went unrecorded were likely present. The donor was CMV seronegative and belonged to the group of 350 to 400 seronegative cohort members. A peripheral blood sample was provided by each donor, and peripheral blood mononuclear cells were used for TCR beta sequencing. Genomic DNA was extracted from the blood cell samples with the Qiagen DNeasy Blood Extraction Kit. This record comes from a study of cytomegalovirus exposure and HLA in healthy donors (dated by TCRdb to the late 2010s). Describing the broader study: According to an earlier analysis of around 600 of the donors, about 179 million T cells yielded over 90 million unique TCR beta sequences and approximately 300 Gb of sequence data. About 300 gigabases of sequencing data and approximately 84 million unique TCR sequences were included in an early release covering over 600 HLA-typed donors. The genetic ancestry cluster associated with self-reported Caucasian donors included roughly four fifths of the roughly 360 genotyped donors. The study aimed to test whether cataloging public T cell receptors could reveal signatures of past pathogen exposure. The study used immunosequencing to profile the T cell repertoires of several hundred subjects and linked those repertoires to cytomegalovirus serostatus. A separate validation cohort of 90 to 150 different subjects was used in addition to the roughly 620-subject first cohort. To predict cytomegalovirus infection status, the study brought together high-throughput TCR immunosequencing, statistical association of individual TCRs with disease status, and machine learning. In a later analysis, previously published TCR beta repertoires from 550 to 750 donors were re-analyzed and high-resolution HLA genotyping was added so that TCR occurrence patterns could be studied. Rather than using new phenotypic data, the later analysis identified candidate immune exposures from TCR beta sequences and from how often those sequences occurred across donors. To decide whether each TCR beta V gene segment behaved as functional or pseudogenic, an earlier analysis of approximately 620 of the donors relied on high-throughput TCR beta sequencing. Donor age, sex, ethnicity and CMV serostatus were collected together with the repertoire data. In a later genetic analysis, genome-wide SNP genotypes for about 55% of the 666 donors were used, and that subset was treated as a discovery cohort. All discovery cohort repertoires had been generated using a single sequencing platform. HLA typing included class I and class II loci at four-digit resolution. The number of typed donors differed by locus: about 620-640 for A, B, C, DRB1 and DQB1; approximately 530 for DQA1; some 590 for DPA1; and about 470 for DPB1. A handful of DR-DQ haplotypes were handled as single units for association and clustering because linkage in the cohort was strong. On average, 235,054 unique TCR beta nucleotide sequences were sequenced per donor among a few hundred genotyped donors of the cohort, with 15% to 20% of those sequences being non-productive.

The CDR3 sequence holds 15 residues, the cysteine and phenylalanine included. The sequence is cut down to CDR3 DNA, 45 bases in frame from base 1. Deletion took 0 bases off V and 1 base off J, with a span of 9 bases between the germline ends. The germline V gene encodes CDR1 MGHRA and CDR2 YSYEKL. Beyond this particular receptor, the publication reports: An association between a missense DCLRE1C variant and V-gene and J-gene trimming of TCR beta chains was found in a later genetic analysis and replicated in an independent cohort. In this cohort, only TCR beta chains were sequenced, and detectable features were limited by the absence of alpha or paired-chain data. According to the authors, the approach could potentially be generalized to other disease states and immunological phenotypes. Compared with the approximately 600-donor mean, donors in an Asian-associated ancestry cluster had fewer N-insertions in productive TCRs, according to a later genetic analysis. According to a later analysis, TCR association rates differed among HLA loci, with DRB1 alleles showing the most associated TCRs and HLA-C alleles showing the fewest. In a later analysis, some 18,000 TCR beta sequences were associated with specific HLA alleles at a false discovery rate of 0.05. A cluster of highly shared sequence variants was judged likely to represent a technical artifact of the sequencing pipeline. Most TCR sequences were seen in very few donors, while some public TCRs were found in many individuals. A total of fewer than 200 TCR beta chains were listed by the study as associated with cytomegalovirus. A further reported finding was that TCR beta sequences accurately predicted the HLA-A and HLA-B alleles for most subjects in the first cohort. Some IMGT-functional V segments, including TRBV6-2 and TRBV6-3, could not be distinguished by the 87-base-pair reads and were therefore excluded. Three of the identified cytomegalovirus-associated TCR beta chains were confirmed in vitro to be specific for cytomegalovirus antigens. Strong co-occurrence of HLA alleles, especially DR and DQ, made assigning TCR associations to individual alleles difficult. The presence/absence analyses assumed that sequencing depth was roughly uniform across donors, and that assumption may not be true. In a later analysis, most CMV-associated TCR beta chains were found to appear HLA-restricted, with HLA associations seemingly driven largely by CMV exposure. The only immune exposure information available for the cohort was CMV serostatus. Because counts were too low, about 18 rarely observed V segments, including chromosome 9 orphons, were excluded from the earlier analysis of roughly 580 of the donors. A later analysis reported that several top co-occurrence clusters appeared linked to parvovirus B19, influenza, CMV and Epstein-Barr virus. In an earlier analysis of 500 to 650 of the donors, most TCR beta V segments appeared in productive rearrangements about 90% or about 30% of the time, broadly matching IMGT annotations. In a later analysis, HLA-associated TCR beta chains were found to be more clonally expanded and to have lower generation probabilities than equally common non-associated chains. Linkage disequilibrium might explain the correlated functional status among segregating V segments, but an unknown experimental factor could not be excluded. The classifier was reported to diagnose cytomegalovirus status with high specificity and sensitivity in both the original and validation cohorts. Because some donors lacked HLA typing at each locus, the association tests relied only on the typed subset.

The protocol used for the library was the immunoSEQ multiplex PCR assay. For the multiplex PCR, a mixture combining 60 forward primers for TCR Vbeta segments and 13 reverse primers for TCR Jbeta segments was used. A multiplex PCR assay on genomic DNA amplified the CDR3 region of rearranged TCR beta genes. The amplified TCR beta libraries were sequenced on the Illumina HiSeq System as 87-base-pair reads. In the paper's pipeline: Across the roughly 670 repertoires, a later analysis counted approximately 83 million unique TCR beta chains, roughly 11 million of which were shared by at least two donors. Raw reads were error-corrected and collapsed into unique sequences with a nearest-neighbor algorithm that merged closely related sequences to remove PCR and sequencing errors. V, D and J gene segments were assigned by aligning CDR3 sequences to IMGT reference sequences. Each retained sequence needed at least a six-nucleotide match to both a V gene segment and a J gene segment. Rearrangements were called productive when the CDR3 lacked stop codons and stayed in frame with V and J; all others were non-productive. CDR3 was defined according to IMGT convention as the region running from the second conserved V-encoded cysteine to the conserved J-encoded phenylalanine. The earlier analysis of 450 to 750 of the donors excluded any sequence lacking an unambiguous match to a single V gene segment. In an earlier analysis of 587 of the donors, a V segment was called functional when productive rearrangements were above 56.7%, and segregating when the standard deviation between donors exceeded 5%. A statistical classification framework was built for diagnosing cytomegalovirus status from the catalog of TCR beta chain sequences. A later analysis assigned V and J genes by comparing TCR nucleotide sequences with IMGT/GENE-DB human TR gene sequences. A later analysis assigned CDR3 sequences and most-parsimonious VDJ recombination scenarios with the TCRdist pipeline. In a later analysis, every TCR beta chain was defined by the combination of its CDR3 amino acid sequence and its V-gene family, and reads without a unique V-gene family were dropped. To address suspected cross-contamination and a sequencing artifact, a later analysis removed a few hundred highly shared, low-generation-probability nucleotide sequences. In a later analysis, a clonal expansion index was calculated for each public chain from normalized within-repertoire ranks of inferred template counts. In a later analysis, generation probabilities were computed using a VDJ recombination model fitted to out-of-frame rearrangements, and the results were checked against IGoR. Hypergeometric tests were used in a later analysis to score TCR-TCR, TCR-HLA and TCR-CMV co-occurrence, with a repertoire-size bias correction applied to the TCR pairs. In a later analysis, false discovery rates were estimated by permuting HLA or CMV assignments 20 times. In a later analysis, co-occurring TCRs were grouped using DBSCAN, and TCRdist sequence similarity was added for clustering within HLA-allele-positive subsets. Repertoires with fewer than 30,000 or more than 120,000 public chains were left out of co-occurrence clustering, as were about 5 repertoires with anomalous nucleotide sharing. Here the immuneACCESS table is served through TCRdb, limited to in-frame sequences with V and J called. Missing clones are a known gap in these copies; in checked studies unresolved V genes cover under half, and the rest lacks a known reason. From that table come the V and J calls and clone size; the DNA was used to work out D and trimming. The sample has some 55,000 clones on record. The ten top clones hold 6.5% to 8.5% of the sample.

The TCR originated in a woman aged 40 to 50 in good health and CMV-seronegative. The sequenced sample consisted of PBMCs. The chain employs TRBV4-1 and TRBJ1-1; TRBD1 could be the D gene, as 5 bases match. In nucleotide form, the sequence is TGCGCCAGCAGCCAAGAACGTCAGGGGAACACTGAAGCTTTCTTT. This is translated as CASSQERQGNTEAFF.